The T cell receptor (beta chain) described here comes from a study of cytomegalovirus exposure and HLA in healthy donors. General study points: TRBV6-2, TRBV6-3 and some other V segments were excluded as indistinguishable. In a later analysis, about 17,000 TCR beta sequences were associated with HLA alleles at 0.05 false discovery rate.

The PCR had 60 Vbeta and 13 Jbeta primers. The assay was immunoSEQ multiplex PCR, and TCRdb's table has in-frame clones only and misses some. Of 60,000 to 85,000 clones in the sample, roughly 84% were seen once. It was healthy bone marrow donors who served as donors. A remark on this clone: Its antigen is not identified.

V was clipped by 2 bases and J by 0 bases, with 10 bases between them. The germline V gene encodes CDR1 MNHEY and CDR2 SVGAGI. This CDR3 region has 15 residues. The V and J genes are TRBV6-5 and TRBJ1-2, with unresolved D. This TCR was sampled from a man between 65 and 85 years old in good health and CMV-seropositive. Sequenced material: PBMCs. CDR3: CASSYGFRSNYGYTF. The CDR3 DNA is TGTGCCAGCAGTTACGGTTTCAGATCTAACTATGGCTACACCTTC.